Shown below are 10 T cell receptor beta chains from a single sample sequenced in a study of shared clonotypes between healthy human individuals. Only in-frame clones appear in the TCRdb table, and some are missing; sequencing was by immunoSEQ multiplex PCR. This sample yields approximately 980,000 clones, of which approximately 80% are seen a single time; about 1.5% belongs to the top ten. The source material was memory CD4+ T cells sorted from blood. Subset given: CD45RA-negative fraction. Receptors originate from a man aged 18 to 29 in good health.

Only a few counts were recorded for this clone. The chain recombines TRBV28 with TRBJ2-5; no reliable D call. V gave up 4 bases and J gave up 4 bases, with 16 bases separating them. CDR3 size: 15 residues. Looked up from germline, CDR1 is MDHEN and CDR2 is SYDVKM. CDR3 loop: CASSSSDLTGETQYF. CDR3 in DNA: TGTGCCAGCAGTTCCTCGGACCTGACTGGAGAGACCCAGTACTTC.

A few counts support this clone. The chain links TRBV29-1 to TRBJ1-1; D perhaps matches TRBD1 (5 bases). The CDR3 totals 12 residues. V was pared by 4 bases and J by 4 bases, with 10 bases between. Germline V gene lookup returns CDR1 SQVTM and CDR2 ANQGSEA. The CDR3 region has the DNA TGCAGCGTTGTAGGGGTAGCCACTGAAGCTTTCTTT. Its translation: CSVVGVATEAFF.

Turning to this clone: The sample contains more than one DNA sequence encoding this CDR3. The chain combines TRBV7-9 with TRBJ2-5; 9 bases are a match to TRBD2. The CDR3 consists of 15 residues. From germline, CDR1 is SEHNR and CDR2 FQNEAQ (reference sequence). V lost 3 bases to trimming and J lost 1 base; unmatched junction nucleotides: 3. The CDR3 loop is CASSLRLAAQETQYF. In nucleotides, the CDR3 is TGTGCCAGCAGCTTGCGACTAGCGGCCCAAGAGACCCAGTACTTC. Looking up the rest from reference TRBV7-9 and TRBJ2-5 gives the full variable domain: DTGVSQNPRHKITKRGQNVTFRCDPISEHNRLYWYRQTLGQGPEFLTYFQNEAQLEKSRLLSDRFSAERPKGSFSTLEIQRTEQGDSAMYLCASSLRLAAQETQYFGPGTRLLVL.

This clone appeared once. V is TRBV6-5 and J is TRBJ1-2; D not certain. Germline assignment: CDR1 MNHEY and CDR2 SVGAGI. This CDR3 comprises 12 residues. The germline V and J ends were trimmed by 8 bases and 1 base, with 8 bases remaining between them. The chain's CDR3 is CASSSVNYGYTF. Written as DNA, the CDR3 is TGTGCCAGCTCTTCAGTTAACTATGGCTACACCTTC.

This chain uses TRBV30 with TRBJ2-2; the D gene could be TRBD1 or TRBD2 (5 bases each). Per the germline V gene, CDR1 is GTSNPN and CDR2 is SVGIG (reference sequence). The CDR3 runs 13 residues. Trimming took 2 bases from V and 13 from J, leaving 17 bases between them. CDR3 protein: CAWSSGAAPRLFF. The DNA of the CDR3 is TGTGCCTGGAGTTCCGGGGCGGCCCCGAGGCTGTTTTTT.

A single count supports this clone. The chain recombines TRBV18 with TRBJ2-5, with unresolved D. Trimming cost V 3 bases and J 4 bases, with 12 bases left between them. The CDR3 has 14 amino acids. In germline, CDR1 is KGHSH, CDR2 LQKENI. The DNA of the CDR3 is TGTGCCAGCTCACCGCGTAAGGCCGCAGAGACCCAGTACTTC. This encodes CASSPRKAAETQYF. Filled out from reference TRBV18 and TRBJ2-5, the complete variable domain reads NAGVMQNPRHLVRRRGQEARLRCSPMKGHSHVYWYRQLPEEGLKFMVYLQKENIIDESGMPKERFSAEFPKEGPSILRIQQVVRGDSAAYFCASSPRKAAETQYFGPGTRLLVL.

The genes are TRBV25-1 and TRBJ2-7, with D possibly being TRBD1 or TRBD2 (6 bases each). The V gene's germline CDR1 is MGHDK and CDR2 SYGVNS. This CDR3 spans 15 amino acids. With 4 bases removed from V and 6 bases from J, the gap between germline ends came to 19 bases. The CDR3 coding sequence is TGTGCCAGCAGTGGCGGGACATCTAAAGGGAGCGAGCAGTACTTC. Protein sequence: CASSGGTSKGSEQYF.

This chain joins TRBV27 and TRBJ1-2; no clear D gene. From germline, CDR1 is MNHEY and CDR2 SMNVEV (reference sequence). Trimming took off 5 bases at V and 8 bases at J, with 18 bases between the two ends. CDR3 length equals 14 residues. The CDR3 spells CASSPSGLSVGYTF. In DNA, the CDR3 is TGTGCCAGCAGTCCCTCTGGCCTCTCCGTGGGCTACACCTTC.

In its sample, this clone was seen a few times. The V gene is TRBV28, the J gene TRBJ1-1; maybe TRBD1 (6 bases). The CDR3 contains 15 residues. Germline values: CDR1 MDHEN, CDR2 SYDVKM. Trimming took off 5 bases at V and 4 bases at J, with 17 bases between the two ends. CDR3 protein: CASSLVQGGRTEAFF. CDR3 nucleotides: TGTGCCAGCAGTCTGGTCCAAGGGGGACGCACTGAAGCTTTCTTT.

This clone has only a few counts. The genes are TRBV19 and TRBJ1-1; the match to TRBD1 covers 8 bases. The CDR3 has 14 residues. CDR1 is LNHDA and CDR2 is SQIVND in the germline V gene (reference sequence). J gave up 7 bases and V 3 bases, and 7 bases lay outside the gene matches. The CDR3, as DNA: TGTGCCAGTAGTATTCGCAGGGGGCATGATGAAGCTTTCTTT. Translated, it gives CASSIRRGHDEAFF.